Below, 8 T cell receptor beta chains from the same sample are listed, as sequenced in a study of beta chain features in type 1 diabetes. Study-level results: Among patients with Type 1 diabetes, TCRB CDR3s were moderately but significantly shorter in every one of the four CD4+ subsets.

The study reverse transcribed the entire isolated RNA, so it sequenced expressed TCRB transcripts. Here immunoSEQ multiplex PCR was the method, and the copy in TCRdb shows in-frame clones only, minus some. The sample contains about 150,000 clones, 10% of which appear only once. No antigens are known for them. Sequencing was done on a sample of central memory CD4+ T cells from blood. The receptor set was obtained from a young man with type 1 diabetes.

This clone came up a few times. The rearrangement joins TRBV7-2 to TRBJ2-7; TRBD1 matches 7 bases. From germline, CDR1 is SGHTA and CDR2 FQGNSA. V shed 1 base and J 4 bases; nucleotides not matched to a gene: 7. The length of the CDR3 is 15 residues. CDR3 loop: CASSLGGTEQYEQYF. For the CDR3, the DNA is TGTGCCAGCAGCTTAGGTGGGACAGAACAATACGAGCAGTACTTC.

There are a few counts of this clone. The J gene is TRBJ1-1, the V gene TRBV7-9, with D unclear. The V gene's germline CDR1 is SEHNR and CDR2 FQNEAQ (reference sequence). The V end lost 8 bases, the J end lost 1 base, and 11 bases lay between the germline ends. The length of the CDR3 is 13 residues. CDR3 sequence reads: CASHKAGNTEAFF. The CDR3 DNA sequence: TGTGCCAGCCATAAGGCAGGGAACACTGAAGCTTTCTTT.

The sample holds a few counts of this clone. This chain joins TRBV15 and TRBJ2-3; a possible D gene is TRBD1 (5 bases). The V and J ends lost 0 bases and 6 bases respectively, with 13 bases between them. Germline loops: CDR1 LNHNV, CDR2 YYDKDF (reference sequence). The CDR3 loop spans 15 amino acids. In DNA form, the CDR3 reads TGTGCCACCAGCAGAGATCTTGCAGGGTCCGATACGCAGTATTTT. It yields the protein CATSRDLAGSDTQYF.

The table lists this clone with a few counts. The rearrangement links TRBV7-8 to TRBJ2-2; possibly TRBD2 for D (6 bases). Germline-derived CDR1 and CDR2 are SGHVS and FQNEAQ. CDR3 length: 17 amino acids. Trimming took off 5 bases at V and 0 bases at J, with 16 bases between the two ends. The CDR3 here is CASSHEGGRANTGELFF. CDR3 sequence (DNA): TGTGCCAGCAGCCACGAAGGAGGGCGGGCGAACACCGGGGAGCTGTTTTTT.

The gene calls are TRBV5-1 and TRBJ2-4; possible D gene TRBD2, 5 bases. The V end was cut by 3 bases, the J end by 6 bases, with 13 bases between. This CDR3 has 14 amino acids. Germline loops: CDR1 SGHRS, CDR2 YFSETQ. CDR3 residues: CASSSLSGGNIQYF. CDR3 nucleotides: TGCGCCAGCAGCTCCCTAAGCGGCGGAAACATTCAGTACTTC.

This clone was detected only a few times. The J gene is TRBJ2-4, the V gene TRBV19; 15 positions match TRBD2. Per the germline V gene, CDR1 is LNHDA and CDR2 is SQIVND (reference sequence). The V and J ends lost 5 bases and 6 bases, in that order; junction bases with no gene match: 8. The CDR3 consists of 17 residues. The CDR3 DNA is TGTGCCAGTAGTCTCCAGCGGACTAGCGGGAGGGCAAACATTCAGTACTTC. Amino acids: CASSLQRTSGRANIQYF.

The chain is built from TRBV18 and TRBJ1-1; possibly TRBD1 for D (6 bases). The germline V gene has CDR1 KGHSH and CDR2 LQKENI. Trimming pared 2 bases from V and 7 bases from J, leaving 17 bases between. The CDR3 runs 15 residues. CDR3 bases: TGTGCCAGCTCACCAAGGGGGTCCGCTGAGATTGAAGCTTTCTTT. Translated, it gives CASSPRGSAEIEAFF.

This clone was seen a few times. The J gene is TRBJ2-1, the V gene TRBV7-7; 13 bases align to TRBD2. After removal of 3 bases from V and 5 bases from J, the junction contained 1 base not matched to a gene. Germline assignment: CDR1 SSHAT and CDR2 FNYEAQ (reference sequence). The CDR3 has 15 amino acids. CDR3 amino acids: CASSFGLAGDNEQFF. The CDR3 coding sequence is TGTGCCAGCAGCTTCGGACTAGCGGGAGACAATGAGCAGTTCTTC.